This TCR beta chain comes out of a study of blood T cell repertoires in COVID-19. Across the whole study: Acute-phase and convalescent COVID-19 samples originated in the United States, Italy and Spain. In each case, the material was cDNA or gDNA derived from T cells, B-cell-depleted T cells, or PBMCs.

The germline V and J ends were trimmed by 5 bases and 3 bases, with 17 bases remaining between them. The germline CDR1 and CDR2 sequences are GTSNPN and SVGIG (reference sequence). This CDR3 region has 14 residues. Original handling: Estimates of nucleated cell counts were drawn from the amplification of reference gene primers. Libraries were prepared by immunoSEQ multiplex PCR; TCRdb keeps only in-frame clonotypes and omits some of them. The DNA was the basis for D and trimming; V, J and clone size are from that table. Here the sample spans about 30,000 clones, 88% being singletons. The material sequenced was peripheral blood. The sequence derives from a human donor in a cohort sampled during active COVID-19. This chain joins TRBV30 and TRBJ2-7; tentatively, D is TRBD1 or TRBD2 (7 bases each). The CDR3 protein is CAWAGAGGFYEQYF. The CDR3, as DNA: TGTGCCTGGGCGGGGGCAGGGGGATTCTACGAGCAGTACTTC.